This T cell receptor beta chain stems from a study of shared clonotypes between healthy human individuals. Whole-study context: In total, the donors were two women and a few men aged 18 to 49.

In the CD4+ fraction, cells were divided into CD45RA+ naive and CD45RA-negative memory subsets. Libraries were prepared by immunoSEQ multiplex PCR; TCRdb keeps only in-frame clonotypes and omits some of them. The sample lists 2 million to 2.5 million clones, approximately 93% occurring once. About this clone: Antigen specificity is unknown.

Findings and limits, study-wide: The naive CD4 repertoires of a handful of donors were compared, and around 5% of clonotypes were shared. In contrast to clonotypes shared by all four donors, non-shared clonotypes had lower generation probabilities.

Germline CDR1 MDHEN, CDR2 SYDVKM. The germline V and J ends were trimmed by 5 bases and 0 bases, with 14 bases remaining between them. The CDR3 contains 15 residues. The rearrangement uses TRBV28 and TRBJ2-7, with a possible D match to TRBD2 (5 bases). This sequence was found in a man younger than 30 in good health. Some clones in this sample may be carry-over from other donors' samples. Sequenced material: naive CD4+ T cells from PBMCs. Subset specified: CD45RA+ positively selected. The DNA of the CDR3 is TGTGCCAGCAGTCTGGCGGGCAGCCTCTCCTACGAGCAGTACTTC. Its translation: CASSLAGSLSYEQYF.